The 10 T cell receptor beta chains presented below share a single source sample, sequenced in a study of blood T cell repertoires in COVID-19. This table comes from immunoSEQ multiplex PCR, and its TCRdb copy is limited to in-frame clones, with some not included. The table shows 95,000 or so clones, with approximately 89% occurring only once. Sample: peripheral blood. These receptors were obtained from a human donor in a cohort sampled during active COVID-19.

V and J are TRBV4-2 and TRBJ2-5; D is possibly TRBD2 (7 bases). V shed 3 bases and J shed 5 bases, with 13 bases lying between them. Germline lookup yields CDR1 LGHNA and CDR2 YNFKEQ. The CDR3 extends over 14 amino acids. CDR3 loop: CASSQVGGQETQYF. In DNA form, the CDR3 reads TGTGCCAGCAGCCAGGTGGGGGGGCAGGAGACCCAGTACTTC.

The chain recombines TRBV28 with TRBJ2-7; 9 bases line up with TRBD1. CDR1 MDHEN and CDR2 SYDVKM come from the germline V gene. Germline trimming cut 11 bases from V and 2 bases from J; bases unmatched to any gene: 13. The CDR3 length is 15 residues. CDR3 region: CASQSSGTGTYEQYF. DNA of the CDR3: TGTGCCTCCCAGAGCAGTGGGACAGGGACCTACGAGCAGTACTTC.

In DNA form, the CDR3 reads TGTGCCAGCAGCTTTTACGATCCAGGAGGGAACTATGGCTACACCTTC. This codes for CASSFYDPGGNYGYTF. The genes are TRBV5-6 and TRBJ1-2; no reliable D call. Deletions cut 2 bases from V and 2 bases from J, with 16 bases between. The CDR3 length is 16 residues. CDR1 is SGHDT, CDR2 YYEEEE, per germline.

This rearrangement joins TRBV14 to TRBJ1-2; 7 positions agree with TRBD1. The J segment lost 7 bases and the V segment lost 3 bases, leaving 5 bases of the junction unmatched. This CDR3 is built from 13 residues. Germline CDR1 reads SGHDN; CDR2 reads FVKESK. CDR3 DNA sequence: TGTGCCAGCAGCCAGACAGGGTATCGTGGCTACACCTTC. Protein product: CASSQTGYRGYTF.

CDR3 region: CATSRGNSRLAGGDRYNEQFF. In nucleotides, the CDR3 is TGTGCCACCAGCAGGGGAAATAGTCGGCTAGCGGGGGGGGACCGCTACAATGAGCAGTTCTTC. This rearrangement joins TRBV15 to TRBJ2-1, with 12 nucleotides matching TRBD2. Germline CDR1 reads LNHNV; CDR2 reads YYDKDF (reference sequence). V lost 3 bases to trimming and J lost 3 bases; unmatched junction nucleotides: 18. The CDR3 totals 21 residues.

The J gene is TRBJ2-7, the V gene TRBV5-4, with a possible D match to TRBD2 (6 bases). Germline V gene data show CDR1 as SGHNT and CDR2 as YYREEE (reference sequence). This CDR3 comprises 15 residues. The ends were cut back, 0 bases at V and 3 bases at J, with 13 bases in the middle. CDR3 bases: TGTGCCAGCAGCTTGGAGGGACTCCTTAACTACGAGCAGTACTTC. This gives the protein CASSLEGLLNYEQYF. The whole variable domain, remainder taken from reference TRBV5-4 and TRBJ2-7, is ETGVTQSPTHLIKTRGQQVTLRCSSQSGHNTVSWYQQALGQGPQFIFQYYREEENGRGNFPPRFSGLQFPNYSSELNVNALELDDSALYLCASSLEGLLNYEQYFGPGTRLTVT.

The rearrangement links TRBV6-5 to TRBJ2-5, with D unresolved. Germline V gene lookup returns CDR1 MNHEY and CDR2 SVGAGI. There are 13 residues in the CDR3. Between the trimmed V and J ends, which lost 4 bases and 2 bases, there was a span of 8 bases. This CDR3 reads CASSSEAQETQYF. The CDR3 region has the DNA TGTGCCAGCAGTTCAGAGGCGCAAGAGACCCAGTACTTC.

This chain uses TRBV30 with TRBJ1-1; D perhaps matches TRBD1 (6 bases). Between the trimmed V and J ends, which lost 3 bases and 4 bases, there was a span of 15 bases. The CDR3 has 14 residues. Germline loops: CDR1 GTSNPN, CDR2 SVGIG (reference sequence). The DNA of the CDR3 is TGTGCCTGGAGCCCACAGGGCTGGGGCACTGAAGCTTTCTTT. Translation: CAWSPQGWGTEAFF.

The rearrangement joins TRBV19 to TRBJ2-1, with 7 bases aligning to TRBD1. Germline CDR1 and CDR2: LNHDA and SQIVND (reference sequence). This CDR3 is built from 16 residues. V shed 4 bases, J shed 4 bases, and the junction held 10 bases outside the gene matches. This CDR3 reads CASSTGQLNLYNEQFF. Here the CDR3 DNA reads TGTGCCAGTAGTACGGGACAGCTAAACTTATACAATGAGCAGTTCTTC.

CDR3 protein: CASSPGTSFYNEQFF. DNA of the CDR3: TGTGCCAGCAGCCCCGGGACTAGCTTTTACAATGAGCAGTTCTTC. The chain couples TRBV5-4 to TRBJ2-1; TRBD2 aligns across 9 bases. Germline values: CDR1 SGHNT, CDR2 YYREEE (reference sequence). This CDR3 is 15 amino acids long. V was pared by 4 bases and J by 4 bases, with 6 bases of the junction left unmatched.